The T cell receptor (beta chain) under discussion was sequenced for a study of blood T cell repertoires in COVID-19. For the study at large: Sources were T cells, B-cell-depleted T cells, or PBMCs; the material itself was cDNA or gDNA.

V lost 1 base and J 1 base, leaving 14 bases between the germline ends. The length of the CDR3 is 17 residues. CDR1 is SGHVS and CDR2 is FQNEAQ in the germline V gene. The data were produced by immunoSEQ multiplex PCR, yet TCRdb's version contains in-frame clones alone and is incomplete. The sample shows about 390,000 clones, 80% to 90% of them seen only once. The gene calls are TRBV7-8 and TRBJ2-1; no clear D gene. This TCR derives from a woman aged 60-75 years with COVID-19, enrolled during active disease. The sample consisted of peripheral blood. CDR3 protein: CASSLVYSRASYNEQFF. The CDR3 nucleotides are TGTGCCAGCAGCTTAGTTTATAGCAGAGCTTCCTACAATGAGCAGTTCTTC.